These 17 T cell receptor beta chains were all obtained from the same sample, sequenced in a study of HIV-infected patients and healthy controls. Whole blood was used without fractionation, so all unsorted peripheral T cells were included. Alpha and beta constant-region primers primed reverse transcription of 400 to 650 ng RNA. Separate chain-specific third strand synthesis with multiplexing indices produced the alpha and beta libraries. TCRdb ran MiXCR on the 5' RACE reads and lists one entry per CDR3 protein. The table has nearly 25,000 distinct CDR3 sequences, 8.5% to 9% seen once. Sequencing was done on a sample of blood. The source of these receptors is an adult in good health.

There are many counts of this clonotype. The gene calls are TRBV30 and TRBJ1-2, with TRBD1 matching 7 bases. The CDR3 has 15 amino acids. CDR1 is GTSNPN, CDR2 SVGIG, per germline (reference sequence). J lost 3 bases, V lost 2 bases, and 9 bases had no gene match. The CDR3: CAWSNRGQDYYGYTF. The CDR3 DNA follows: TGTGCCTGGAGTAACAGGGGTCAGGATTACTATGGCTACACCTTC. The full variable domain, in which reference TRBV30 and TRBJ1-2 provide the parts outside the CDR3, is SQTIHQWPATLVQPVGSPLSLECTVEGTSNPNLYWYRQAAGRGLQLLFYSVGIGQISSEVPQNLSASRPQDRQFILSSKKLLLSDSGFYLCAWSNRGQDYYGYTFGSGTRLTVV.

Regarding this clonotype: No conserved phenylalanine or tryptophan ends this CDR3, so it is likely a read error. It is unclear where the CDR3 begins or ends on the DNA, so no DNA is shown, and the CDR3 is as TCRdb lists it. The V gene is TRBV12-3 or TRBV12-4, the J gene TRBJ2-2. 15 amino acids form the CDR3, both terminal residues included. CDR3 in amino acids: CASSLAGRNTGERGG.

This clonotype has at least ten counts. The V gene is TRBV19, the J gene TRBJ1-1; D unresolved. The V end lost 5 bases, the J end lost 4 bases, and 11 bases lay between the germline ends. The CDR3 loop spans 13 amino acids. The germline gives CDR1 LNHDA, CDR2 SQIVND (reference sequence). The CDR3 sequence: CASSSAWGTEAFF. The CDR3, as DNA: TGTGCCAGTAGTTCGGCCTGGGGCACTGAAGCTTTCTTT.

This clonotype appeared many times. The chain recombines TRBV12-3 or TRBV12-4 with TRBJ2-7; D is tentatively TRBD1 or TRBD2 (7 bases each). With 6 bases removed from V and 5 bases from J, the gap between germline ends came to 11 bases. CDR3 length: 12 amino acids. CDR3 sequence: CASSRGGNEQYF. The DNA for the CDR3 is TGTGCCAGCAGCAGGGGGGGGAACGAGCAGTACTTC.

The genes are TRBV7-8 and TRBJ1-1, with no clear D. With 3 bases removed from V and 1 base from J, the gap between germline ends came to 6 bases. The germline CDR1 and CDR2 sequences are SGHVS and FQNEAQ. The CDR3 sequence is 13 residues long. The CDR3 sequence is CASSLEPNTEAFF. CDR3 DNA: TGTGCCAGCAGCTTGGAGCCGAACACTGAAGCTTTCTTT.

This clonotype was detected only a few times. This chain connects TRBV19 to TRBJ2-7; D not certain. The CDR3 has 12 residues. V lost 5 bases to trimming and J lost 2 bases, with 7 bases between them. Germline V gene sequence: CDR1 LNHDA, CDR2 SQIVND (reference sequence). CDR3 protein: CASSSSAYEQYF. The CDR3 DNA reads TGTGCCAGTAGTTCGAGTGCCTACGAGCAGTACTTC. The full variable domain, in which reference TRBV19 and TRBJ2-7 provide the parts outside the CDR3, is DGGITQSPKYLFRKEGQNVTLSCEQNLNHDAMYWYRQDPGQGLRLIYYSQIVNDFQKGDIAEGYSVSREKKESFPLTVTSAQKNPTAFYLCASSSSAYEQYFGPGTRLTVT.

This clonotype came up many times. The rearrangement uses TRBV6-6 and TRBJ1-1; 9 nucleotides agree with TRBD1. This CDR3 is 16 amino acids long. J lost 4 bases, V lost 2 bases, and 8 bases had no gene match. The germline V gene encodes CDR1 MNHNY and CDR2 SVGAGI (reference sequence). CDR3 sequence (DNA): TGTGCCAGCAGTTACCCGGGAGACAGGGGGGGCACTGAAGCTTTCTTT. Encoded protein: CASSYPGDRGGTEAFF.

This clonotype was seen repeatedly, ten times or more. CDR3 sequence (DNA): TGTGCCAGCGGAGGGGACTCCTACAATGAGCAGTTCTTC. Its protein is CASGGDSYNEQFF. This chain joins TRBV12-3 or TRBV12-4 and TRBJ2-1; D might be TRBD2 (6 bases). This CDR3 spans 13 amino acids. Deletions cut 8 bases from V and 0 bases from J, with 8 bases between.

V usage is TRBV5-4 and J usage is TRBJ2-1; D is perhaps TRBD1 (6 bases). Germline V CDR1 and CDR2: SGHNT, YYREEE (reference sequence). This CDR3 has 13 residues. Between the trimmed V and J ends, which lost 6 bases and 5 bases, there was a span of 12 bases. The CDR3: CASTLGANNEQFF. The CDR3 region has the DNA TGTGCCAGCACCCTGGGGGCGAACAATGAGCAGTTCTTC.

This clonotype was seen a few times. CDR3 sequence: CASSFEAPLGSYNEQFF. The DNA for the CDR3 is TGTGCCAGCAGTTTCGAAGCTCCGCTGGGTTCCTACAATGAGCAGTTCTTC. This chain uses TRBV27 with TRBJ2-1; D call uncertain. CDR1 is MNHEY, CDR2 SMNVEV, per germline (reference sequence). Trimming removed 3 bases from V and 1 base from J, with 16 bases in between. The CDR3 is 17 amino acids.

In this sample, this clonotype turned up many times. This rearrangement joins TRBV6-1 to TRBJ2-2; D is tentatively TRBD1 or TRBD2 (5 bases each). Trimming pared 7 bases from V and 5 bases from J, leaving 11 bases between. The CDR3 runs 13 residues. Looked up from germline, CDR1 is MNHNS and CDR2 is SASEGT. CDR3 nucleotide sequence: TGTGCCAGCATCCTGGGGGTAACCGGGGAGCTGTTTTTT. Its translation: CASILGVTGELFF.

In this sample, this clonotype turned up many times. J is TRBJ1-1 and V is TRBV5-6, with D possibly being TRBD1 (5 bases). Trimming cost V 3 bases and J 6 bases, with 6 bases left between them. Germline V gene lookup returns CDR1 SGHDT and CDR2 YYEEEE. This CDR3 has 11 amino acids. For the CDR3, the DNA is TGTGCCAGCAGCTGGGGACCTGAAGCTTTCTTT. It specifies CASSWGPEAFF.

This chain links TRBV6-1 with TRBJ1-1; D ambiguous. From germline, CDR1 is MNHNS and CDR2 SASEGT. The CDR3 spans 13 residues. Deletions cut 4 bases from V and 11 bases from J, with 17 bases between. CDR3 bases: TGTGCCAGCAGTGGCTCGAAGGGTTTGGGGGCTTTCTTT. Residues: CASSGSKGLGAFF.

This clonotype has ten or more counts. The chain has TRBV7-2 and TRBJ2-3; D remains unclear. Per germline, CDR1 SGHTA and CDR2 FQGNSA. V was shortened by 5 bases and J by 7 bases, with 7 bases between the two germline ends. This CDR3 region has 11 residues. The chain's CDR3 is CASSIKNTQYF. As DNA, the CDR3 is TGTGCCAGCAGCATAAAGAATACGCAGTATTTT. Filled out from reference TRBV7-2 and TRBJ2-3, the complete variable domain reads GAGVSQSPSNKVTEKGKDVELRCDPISGHTALYWYRQSLGQGLEFLIYFQGNSAPDKSGLPSDRFSAERTGGSVSTLTIQRTQQEDSAVYLCASSIKNTQYFGPGTRLTVL.

Sample share makes this clonotype medium-sized. The chain employs TRBV27 and TRBJ2-6, with no clear D. V shed 3 bases and J shed 0 bases, with 3 bases lying between them. Germline V CDR1 and CDR2: MNHEY, SMNVEV (reference sequence). The CDR3 extends over 14 amino acids. CDR3 in DNA: TGTGCCAGCAGTTTCGACTCTGGGGCCAACGTCCTGACTTTC. Its protein is CASSFDSGANVLTF.

This clonotype was counted at least ten times. This chain links TRBV20-1 with TRBJ1-5; a possible D gene is TRBD1 (5 bases). There are 13 residues in the CDR3. Trimming left V 0 bases short and J 9 bases short, with 12 bases between. Germline lookup yields CDR1 DFQATT and CDR2 SNEGSKA (reference sequence). The CDR3 coding sequence is TGCAGTGCTAGAGATCGGGGGTCCGGGCCCCAGCATTTT. It yields the protein CSARDRGSGPQHF.

This clonotype counts as medium-sized. The chain recombines TRBV12-3 or TRBV12-4 with TRBJ1-4; D not resolved. Trimming removed 6 bases from V and 7 bases from J, with 18 bases in between. The CDR3 is 15 amino acids. The CDR3 sequence is CASSQTAPRGEKLFF. For the CDR3, the DNA is TGTGCCAGCAGCCAAACCGCCCCTCGGGGTGAAAAACTGTTTTTT.